One sample yielded the 14 T cell receptor beta chains listed below, sequenced in a study of blood T cells in healthy people across ages (dated by TCRdb to about 2015). The library was made by 5' RACE. TCRdb records Illumina HiSeq 2500 as the sequencer. A second PCR of 7 to 11 cycles was run with a J-beta primer mix and a sample-barcoded 5' primer. TCRdb reworked the public reads: Q25 trimming with fastp, MiXCR clone assembly, productive beta chains retained. Records with the same CDR3 protein are collapsed into one entry carrying the most frequent genes and DNA. The sample table lists about 810,000 distinct CDR3 sequences, roughly 40% of them with a count of one. Together, the top ten hold 13% of the sample. Sequencing used blood. The source is a young man in good health.

V is TRBV12-3 or TRBV12-4 and J is TRBJ2-4; D not certain. The CDR3 consists of 14 residues. V gave up 5 bases and J gave up 2 bases, with 10 bases separating them. This CDR3 reads CASSVDLTKNIQYF. The CDR3 DNA reads TGTGCCAGCAGTGTCGACTTGACCAAAAACATTCAGTACTTC.

This clonotype was seen more than once but under ten times. This chain uses TRBV4-3 with TRBJ1-1; D not certain. CDR3 length: 14 amino acids. Germline lookup yields CDR1 LGHNA and CDR2 YSLEER. Deletions cut 0 bases from V and 5 bases from J, with 10 bases between. The CDR3 sequence: CASSQEIGETEAFF. The CDR3 DNA is TGCGCCAGCAGCCAAGAAATCGGGGAGACTGAAGCTTTCTTT.

J is TRBJ1-2 and V is TRBV20-1; no clear D gene. Germline CDR1 reads DFQATT; CDR2 reads SNEGSKA (reference sequence). V shed 3 bases and J shed 6 bases, with 11 bases lying between them. The CDR3 runs to 12 residues. In DNA, the CDR3 is TGCAGTGCTAGCAAAGGGAGGAATGGCTACACCTTC. Translated: CSASKGRNGYTF.

This clonotype turned up a few times. The gene calls are TRBV20-1 and TRBJ2-2, with 9 bases fitting TRBD1. Per germline, CDR1 DFQATT and CDR2 SNEGSKA (reference sequence). The CDR3 consists of 14 residues. The V gene end was trimmed by 3 bases and the J gene end by 7 bases; junction bases not matched to a gene: 6. DNA of the CDR3: TGCAGTGCTAGGGCCGGGACAGGGTACGGGGAGCTGTTTTTT. This translates into CSARAGTGYGELFF.

The chain has TRBV3-1 and TRBJ2-4; D remains unclear. V dropped 1 base and J dropped 6 bases, with 10 bases sitting between them. Germline CDR1 and CDR2: LGHDT and YNNKEL (reference sequence). CDR3 length equals 14 residues. In DNA form, the CDR3 reads TGTGCCAGCAGCCAAGTACCAGGAACAAACATTCAGTACTTC. Amino acid sequence: CASSQVPGTNIQYF.

The CDR3 DNA is TGTGCCAGCAGTGGCGGACTCAACAATGAGCAGTACTTC. It encodes CASSGGLNNEQYF. The V gene is TRBV2, the J gene TRBJ2-5, with a tentative D call TRBD2 (5 bases). This CDR3 has 13 residues. Germline CDR1 and CDR2: SNHLY and FYNNEI. Trimming took 4 bases from V and 11 from J, leaving 17 bases between them.

The chain couples TRBV20-1 to TRBJ2-7; D is unclear. Germline V gene lookup returns CDR1 DFQATT and CDR2 SNEGSKA (reference sequence). V lost 6 bases, J lost 1 base, and 10 bases lay in between. This CDR3 has 12 amino acids. Here the CDR3 reads CSASPRSYEQYF. The CDR3 nucleotides are TGCAGTGCCAGCCCCAGATCCTACGAGCAGTACTTC.

V is TRBV10-3 and J is TRBJ1-2; D not resolved. The germline CDR1 and CDR2 sequences are ENHRY and SYGVKD. The CDR3 covers 15 residues. V lost 6 bases to trimming and J lost 6 bases, with 20 bases between them. The CDR3 nucleotides are TGTGCCATCAGCTCCGACGCGGGAAGGTTGAATGGCTACACCTTC. Amino acid sequence: CAISSDAGRLNGYTF.

This rearrangement joins TRBV20-1 to TRBJ2-5, with TRBD2 as a possible D gene (5 bases). CDR3 size: 14 residues. The V end was cut by 2 bases, the J end by 2 bases, with 12 bases between. Germline V gene data show CDR1 as DFQATT and CDR2 as SNEGSKA (reference sequence). CDR3 coding DNA: TGCAGTGCTAGAAGGCGGGCAGGACAAGAGACCCAGTACTTC. Protein sequence: CSARRRAGQETQYF.

The rearrangement uses TRBV6-5 and TRBJ2-5, with 8 bases that match TRBD1. The CDR3 covers 15 residues. V lost 2 bases to trimming and J lost 5 bases; unmatched junction nucleotides: 7. CDR1 and CDR2 from the germline V gene are MNHEY and SVGAGI. CDR3 residues: CASSYTRGQRETQYF. DNA for the CDR3: TGTGCCAGCAGTTACACCAGGGGGCAAAGGGAGACCCAGTACTTC.

To note about this clonotype: A read error is possible here, since a much larger clone lies one base away. V usage is TRBV7-2 and J usage is TRBJ2-1; weak D call: TRBD1 (5 bases). V dropped 5 bases and J dropped 10 bases, with 12 bases sitting between them. The CDR3 consists of 12 residues. Germline loops: CDR1 SGHTA, CDR2 FQGNSA. As DNA, the CDR3 is TGTGCCAGCAGCCCCAGGGCCTACGAGCAGTTCTTC. It codes for CASSPRAYEQFF.

The gene calls are TRBV7-6 and TRBJ1-1; no clear D. The CDR3 spans 14 residues. The germline V gene encodes CDR1 SGHVS and CDR2 FNYEAQ. Trimming left V 5 bases short and J 4 bases short, with 14 bases between. The CDR3 spells CASSEVDVTTEAFF. The CDR3 DNA reads TGTGCCAGCAGCGAGGTAGATGTTACCACTGAAGCTTTCTTT. The entire variable domain, with the rest obtained from reference TRBV7-6 and TRBJ1-1, is as follows: GAGVSQSPRYKVTKRGQDVALRCDPISGHVSLYWYRQALGQGPEFLTYFNYEAQQDKSGLPNDRFSAERPEGSISTLTIQRTEQRDSAMYRCASSEVDVTTEAFFGQGTRLTVV.

This chain uses TRBV7-9 with TRBJ2-2, with TRBD2 as a possible D gene (5 bases). The CDR3 runs to 15 residues. V shed 5 bases and J shed 2 bases, with 12 bases lying between them. CDR1 and CDR2 (germline): SEHNR, FQNEAQ (reference sequence). The CDR3 loop reads CASSQQSGNTGELFF. The CDR3 DNA is TGTGCCAGCAGCCAACAGTCGGGAAACACCGGGGAGCTGTTTTTT.

The rearrangement links TRBV28 to TRBJ1-1, with D possibly being TRBD1 (5 bases). CDR1 MDHEN and CDR2 SYDVKM come from the germline V gene. V dropped 3 bases and J dropped 7 bases, with 15 bases sitting between them. This CDR3 contains 14 residues. The CDR3 DNA reads as TGTGCCAGCAGTTTGGTACAGGCCGCAGGTGAAGCTTTCTTT. Protein: CASSLVQAAGEAFF.